A single sample gave rise to the 19 T cell receptor beta chains below, sequenced in a study of blood T cell repertoires in COVID-19. Assay used: immunoSEQ multiplex PCR; TCRdb lists only in-frame clones, some missing. The data hold approximately 120,000 clones, with 75% to 85% observed a single time. Material for sequencing was peripheral blood. The receptors come from a woman older than 75 with active or convalescent COVID-19.

The chain has TRBV7-9 and TRBJ2-7, with 8 bases aligning to TRBD2. Germline V gene data show CDR1 as SEHNR and CDR2 as FQNEAQ (reference sequence). The CDR3 runs 14 residues. Trimming cost V 5 bases and J 0 bases; bases outside gene matches: 3. The CDR3 reads CASSASGSSYEQYF. The CDR3 region has the DNA TGTGCCAGCAGCGCAAGCGGGAGCTCCTACGAGCAGTACTTC.

This clone was counted a single time. The DNA of the CDR3 is TGCAGCGTTAGCAGGGGGTTTGAAGCTTTCTTT. Amino acids: CSVSRGFEAFF. The chain couples TRBV29-1 to TRBJ1-1; 7 bases line up with TRBD1. This CDR3 is built from 11 residues. The V and J ends lost 5 bases and 7 bases, in that order; junction bases with no gene match: 4. CDR1 SQVTM and CDR2 ANQGSEA come from the germline V gene.

This clone has a handful of counts. The chain has TRBV27 and TRBJ2-1, with 9 bases aligning to TRBD2. With 0 bases clipped from V and 4 bases from J, the junction kept 4 bases outside the gene matches. This CDR3 contains 16 residues. Germline CDR1 is MNHEY and CDR2 is SMNVEV (reference sequence). Written as DNA, the CDR3 is TGTGCCAGCAGTTTATCACTAGCGGGTTTATACAATGAGCAGTTCTTC. Its translation is CASSLSLAGLYNEQFF.

The chain couples TRBV6-2 or TRBV6-3 to TRBJ2-5; TRBD2 is a possible D gene (6 bases). V was pared by 3 bases and J by 2 bases, with 13 bases between. This CDR3 region has 15 residues. Per germline, CDR1 MNHEY and CDR2 SVGEGT. The CDR3 protein is CASSYPGGTQETQYF. In nucleotides, the CDR3 is TGTGCCAGCAGTTATCCTGGCGGGACGCAAGAGACCCAGTACTTC.

The chain joins TRBV10-1 to TRBJ2-1, with no clear D. CDR3 length equals 13 residues. Per germline, CDR1 WNHNN and CDR2 SYGVQD (reference sequence). V was trimmed by 4 bases and J by 4 bases, leaving 8 bases between them. The CDR3 DNA reads TGCGCCAGCAGTGGCGATTGTTACAATGAGCAGTTCTTC. Translation gives CASSGDCYNEQFF.

V is TRBV6-5 and J is TRBJ1-2; 7 nucleotides line up with TRBD1. The CDR3 loop spans 13 amino acids. V trimming: 5 bases; J trimming: 2 bases; junction bases outside the gene matches: 2. Germline V CDR1 and CDR2: MNHEY, SVGAGI. CDR3: CASSPDRNYGYTF. Here the CDR3 DNA reads TGTGCCAGCAGTCCGGACAGGAACTATGGCTACACCTTC.

The genes are TRBV6-6 and TRBJ1-5; D is uncertain. Germline V lookup: CDR1 MNHNY, CDR2 SVGAGI (reference sequence). V lost 0 bases and J lost 0, with 6 bases in between. CDR3 length: 15 residues. The CDR3 nucleotides are TGTGCCAGCAGTTACTCGGGCAGTAGCAATCAGCCCCAGCATTTT. It specifies CASSYSGSSNQPQHF.

V gene TRBV7-8 combines with J gene TRBJ1-4; 7 nucleotides agree with TRBD1. The germline V gene has CDR1 SGHVS and CDR2 FQNEAQ. V gave up 5 bases and J gave up 0 bases; unmatched junction bases: 6. There are 16 residues in the CDR3. The CDR3, as DNA: TGTGCCAGCAGCCCAACTCAGGGGGCAACTAATGAAAAACTGTTTTTT. This encodes CASSPTQGATNEKLFF.

CDR3 protein: CASSGAGGQETQYF. The CDR3 nucleotides are TGTGCCAGCAGTGGAGCCGGGGGGCAAGAGACCCAGTACTTC. V gene TRBV2 combines with J gene TRBJ2-5, with 7 bases that match TRBD2. In germline, CDR1 is SNHLY, CDR2 FYNNEI. V was pared by 4 bases and J by 2 bases, with 4 bases of the junction left unmatched. CDR3 length: 14 residues. The full variable domain, with the rest looked up from reference TRBV2 and TRBJ2-5, is EPEVTQTPSHQVTQMGQEVILRCVPISNHLYFYWYRQILGQKVEFLVSFYNNEISEKSEIFDDQFSVERPDGSNFTLKIRSTKLEDSAMYFCASSGAGGQETQYFGPGTRLLVL.

This clone was found a few times. V gene TRBV18 combines with J gene TRBJ2-3, with D unresolved. The V gene lost 3 bases and the J gene lost 4 bases, with 5 bases spanning the gap. The V gene's germline CDR1 is KGHSH and CDR2 LQKENI. The CDR3 loop spans 12 amino acids. The CDR3 nucleotides read TGTGCCAGCTCACCTGGCCCAGATACGCAGTATTTT. The encoded protein is CASSPGPDTQYF.

The V call is TRBV7-9, the J call TRBJ1-4, with TRBD1 identical over 7 bases. V was pared by 5 bases and J by 8 bases, with 11 bases of the junction left unmatched. Germline V CDR1 and CDR2: SEHNR, FQNEAQ (reference sequence). The CDR3 covers 15 residues. The CDR3 region is CASSVQGGVGEKLFF. Here the CDR3 DNA reads TGTGCCAGCAGCGTTCAGGGGGGAGTTGGGGAAAAACTGTTTTTT.

The rearrangement joins TRBV11-2 to TRBJ2-1; D unclear. This CDR3 is built from 17 residues. Germline CDR1 SGHAT, CDR2 FQNNGV. Trimming took 5 bases from V and 0 from J, leaving 17 bases between them. This CDR3 reads CASSHPLVLSSYNEQFF. Here the CDR3 DNA reads TGTGCCAGCAGCCATCCACTGGTCCTAAGCTCCTACAATGAGCAGTTCTTC.

The CDR3 bases are TGTGCCAGCACCTTAAGCGGGAGAGGAACCGGGGAGCTGTTTTTT. Amino acid sequence: CASTLSGRGTGELFF. The rearrangement uses TRBV6-5 and TRBJ2-2, with 8 nucleotides matching TRBD2. Germline V gives CDR1 MNHEY, CDR2 SVGAGI. V was pared by 7 bases and J by 5 bases, with 9 bases of the junction left unmatched. There are 15 residues in the CDR3.

This clone has only one observation. V usage is TRBV28 and J usage is TRBJ1-2, with 7 bases lining up with TRBD1. V dropped 2 bases and J dropped 5; count of bases not matched to a gene: 5. Germline assignment: CDR1 MDHEN and CDR2 SYDVKM. CDR3 length: 14 residues. CDR3 sequence reads: CASSLQTGIYGYTF. As DNA, the CDR3 is TGTGCCAGCAGTTTACAGACAGGGATATATGGCTACACCTTC.

The J gene is TRBJ2-7, the V gene TRBV6-5; 8 bases are a match to TRBD2. The CDR3 loop spans 14 amino acids. With V trimmed by 5 bases and J by 3 bases, 6 bases remained unmatched. CDR1 is MNHEY, CDR2 SVGAGI, per germline. The CDR3 is CASSPSGSLYEQYF. The CDR3, as DNA: TGTGCCAGCAGTCCGAGCGGGAGCCTCTACGAGCAGTACTTC.

The chain uses TRBV3-1 (or the pseudogene TRBV3-2) and TRBJ1-6; D may be TRBD1 (5 bases). V lost 4 bases to trimming and J lost 8 bases, with 12 bases between them. The CDR3 length is 14 residues. Germline V gene lookup returns CDR1 LGHDT and CDR2 YNNKEL (reference sequence). CDR3 region: CASSPVSRDSPLHF. CDR3 DNA: TGTGCCAGCAGCCCCGTCAGCAGGGATTCACCCCTCCACTTT.

The genes are TRBV5-4 and TRBJ2-3, with 7 bases matching TRBD2. The V gene end was trimmed by 0 bases and the J gene end by 0 bases; junction bases not matched to a gene: 4. Germline V CDR1 and CDR2: SGHNT, YYREEE (reference sequence). The CDR3 runs to 16 residues. CDR3 sequence: CASSLDRSGSTDTQYF. The CDR3 DNA follows: TGTGCCAGCAGCTTGGACCGTAGCGGGAGCACAGATACGCAGTATTTT.

The chain carries TRBV5-1 and TRBJ2-2; maybe TRBD2 (6 bases). The CDR3 is made up of 15 amino acids. CDR1 and CDR2 from the germline V gene are SGHRS and YFSETQ. V was shortened by 1 base and J by 3 bases, with 10 bases between the two germline ends. CDR3 amino acids: CASSLRRADTGELFF. The CDR3 DNA reads as TGCGCCAGCAGCTTGCGGAGGGCCGACACCGGGGAGCTGTTTTTT. Full variable domain (remainder filled in from reference TRBV5-1 and TRBJ2-2): KAGVTQTPRYLIKTRGQQVTLSCSPISGHRSVSWYQQTPGQGLQFLFEYFSETQRNKGNFPGRFSGRQFSNSRSEMNVSTLELGDSALYLCASSLRRADTGELFFGEGSRLTVL.

The CDR3 loop is CASSKGTGGQPQHF. CDR3 DNA sequence: TGCGCCAGCAGCAAAGGGACAGGGGGTCAGCCCCAGCATTTT. The rearrangement links TRBV5-1 to TRBJ1-5; 11 bases fit TRBD1. V was pared by 4 bases and J by 6 bases, with 3 bases of the junction left unmatched. The V gene's germline CDR1 is SGHRS and CDR2 YFSETQ. The CDR3 covers 14 residues.